These 22 T cell receptor beta chains were sequenced from one sample in a study of control samples from healthy donors and cancer patients (dated by TCRdb to about 2020). Library preparation employed the immunoSEQ multiplex PCR assay. This is the immuneACCESS table as TCRdb keeps it, with only in-frame sequences that have V and J called. A part of the clones is gone; compared with another copy, unresolved V genes explain less than half, and the rest is unexplained. This sample has tens of thousands of clones in its table, and around 87% of those were observed once. Of the sample, about 2.2% is held by the ten largest clones. Sequenced material: PBMCs. The receptors derive from a woman aged 50 to 60 with head and neck cancer.

This chain links TRBV2 with TRBJ1-6, with 8 positions matching TRBD1. Germline CDR1 SNHLY, CDR2 FYNNEI. CDR3 length: 15 amino acids. Trimming removed 5 bases from V and 6 bases from J; junction bases left unmatched: 6. In DNA form, the CDR3 reads TGTGCCAGCAGTCGGACAGGGCAAGCTAATTCACCCCTCCACTTT. Translating gives CASSRTGQANSPLHF.

This chain connects TRBV7-9 to TRBJ2-1; D possibly corresponds to TRBD2 (6 bases). V dropped 10 bases and J dropped 10 bases, with 11 bases sitting between them. The CDR3 consists of 10 residues. The V gene's germline CDR1 is SEHNR and CDR2 FQNEAQ (reference sequence). CDR3 coding DNA: TGTGCCACCTCGGAGGGAGAGCAGTTCTTC. Its protein is CATSEGEQFF.

V gene TRBV5-4 combines with J gene TRBJ1-2, with 8 bases aligning to TRBD1. The germline gives CDR1 SGHNT, CDR2 YYREEE (reference sequence). Trimming cost V 4 bases and J 0 bases; bases outside gene matches: 5. The CDR3 runs 15 residues. The CDR3 bases are TGTGCCAGCAGCACGGGACAGGAAGCTAACTATGGCTACACCTTC. Its translation is CASSTGQEANYGYTF.

The chain recombines TRBV6-5 with TRBJ1-2; D might be TRBD1 (6 bases). CDR3 length: 14 amino acids. V lost 6 bases, J lost 3 bases, and 14 bases lay in between. Germline lookup yields CDR1 MNHEY and CDR2 SVGAGI. CDR3 sequence (DNA): TGTGCCAGCAGCCAAACCTACAGGGACTATGGCTACACCTTC. Translation gives CASSQTYRDYGYTF.

The chain links TRBV18 to TRBJ2-7; TRBD1 matches 8 bases. Looked up from germline, CDR1 is KGHSH and CDR2 is LQKENI. Unmatched junction bases numbered 8, after V lost 6 bases and J lost 4 bases. This CDR3 contains 14 residues. CDR3 DNA sequence: TGTGCCAGCTCCCGACAGGGGAACGTTTACGAGCAGTACTTC. Its translation is CASSRQGNVYEQYF.

The chain links TRBV10-3 to TRBJ2-1, with 9 bases that match TRBD2. The CDR3 loop spans 15 amino acids. CDR1 ENHRY and CDR2 SYGVKD come from the germline V gene. V shed 0 bases and J 6 bases; nucleotides not matched to a gene: 3. As DNA, the CDR3 is TGTGCCATCAGTGAGTCCATGCGGGGGGGCAATGAGCAGTTCTTC. This translates into CAISESMRGGNEQFF.

V and J are TRBV5-1 and TRBJ1-6; possible D gene TRBD1, 6 bases. Germline CDR1 is SGHRS and CDR2 is YFSETQ. V was trimmed by 0 bases and J by 0 bases, leaving 16 bases between them. The CDR3 length is 19 residues. The CDR3 here is CASSLGAGAESSYNSPLHF. The CDR3 DNA follows: TGCGCCAGCAGCTTGGGAGCAGGGGCCGAGAGCTCCTATAATTCACCCCTCCACTTT.

The V gene is TRBV21-1, the J gene TRBJ1-4; TRBD1 reflects the table's D call only, with no check against the DNA. TRBV21-1 is noted as a pseudogene. The CDR3 contains 15 residues. CDR3 coding DNA: TGTGCCAGCAGCGTTCCGGGACAGGGCGGTGAAAAACTGTTTTTT. Amino acids: CASSVPGQGGEKLFF.

The chain uses TRBV4-1 and TRBJ1-5; D is unresolved. The V end was cut by 5 bases, the J end by 1 base, with 12 bases between. The germline V gene has CDR1 MGHRA and CDR2 YSYEKL. The length of the CDR3 is 15 residues. The CDR3 protein is CASSGGPSSNQPQHF. CDR3 DNA sequence: TGCGCCAGCAGCGGCGGGCCTTCGAGCAATCAGCCCCAGCATTTT.

This chain links TRBV19 with TRBJ2-3, with 10 bases matching TRBD2. CDR1 and CDR2 (germline): LNHDA, SQIVND (reference sequence). CDR3 length equals 15 residues. With V trimmed by 5 bases and J by 6 bases, 8 bases remained unmatched. Here the CDR3 reads CASSSPGLAIDTQYF. The CDR3 coding sequence is TGTGCCAGTAGTTCGCCGGGACTAGCGATTGATACGCAGTATTTT.

The chain carries TRBV6-2 or TRBV6-3 and TRBJ2-7; D tentatively fits TRBD1 or TRBD2 (5 bases each). The V end lost 4 bases, the J end lost 0 bases, and 7 bases lay between the germline ends. This CDR3 contains 13 residues. Germline values: CDR1 MNHEY, CDR2 SVGEGT. This CDR3 reads CASSWGSSYEQYF. As DNA, the CDR3 is TGTGCCAGCAGTTGGGGGTCCTCCTACGAGCAGTACTTC.

The chain carries TRBV19 and TRBJ2-2, with 14 bases that match TRBD2. Per the germline V gene, CDR1 is LNHDA and CDR2 is SQIVND (reference sequence). The CDR3 covers 16 residues. The trim removed 6 bases at V and 7 bases at J, leaving 7 bases unmatched. The CDR3 here is CASRGRLAGGHGELFF. The DNA for the CDR3 is TGTGCCAGTAGAGGGAGACTAGCGGGGGGGCACGGGGAGCTGTTTTTT. Filled out from reference TRBV19 and TRBJ2-2, the complete variable domain reads DGGITQSPKYLFRKEGQNVTLSCEQNLNHDAMYWYRQDPGQGLRLIYYSQIVNDFQKGDIAEGYSVSREKKESFPLTVTSAQKNPTAFYLCASRGRLAGGHGELFFGEGSRLTVL.

This chain links TRBV4-1 with TRBJ2-7; TRBD2 might be the D (7 bases). CDR1 and CDR2 (germline): MGHRA, YSYEKL. The CDR3 is made up of 17 amino acids. V dropped 0 bases and J dropped 0 bases, with 15 bases sitting between them. The CDR3 nucleotides read TGCGCCAGCAGCCAAGATGACGGGGGGCGACGCTCCTACGAGCAGTACTTC. It yields the protein CASSQDDGGRRSYEQYF.

The chain carries TRBV7-2 and TRBJ2-1; D perhaps matches TRBD2 (7 bases). This CDR3 has 15 residues. The germline gives CDR1 SGHTA, CDR2 FQGNSA. Trimming stripped 5 bases from V and 2 bases from J, with 13 bases between. The CDR3 nucleotides read TGTGCCAGCAGCATATGGGGGGGGCCCTACAATGAGCAGTTCTTC. Translated, it gives CASSIWGGPYNEQFF.

The chain carries TRBV5-6 and TRBJ2-1; 11 nucleotides align to TRBD1. This CDR3 is built from 15 residues. V was clipped by 4 bases and J by 3 bases; unmatched bases: 3. Germline CDR1 SGHDT, CDR2 YYEEEE. The CDR3 here is CASSGGQGGYNEQFF. In nucleotides, the CDR3 is TGTGCCAGCAGCGGGGGACAGGGGGGCTACAATGAGCAGTTCTTC.

V usage is TRBV9 and J usage is TRBJ1-2, with D uncertain. The V end lost 0 bases, the J end lost 8 bases, and 14 bases lay between the germline ends. The CDR3 contains 14 residues. Looked up from germline, CDR1 is SGDLS and CDR2 is YYNGEE. The CDR3 here is CASSVDTASQGYTF. DNA of the CDR3: TGTGCCAGCAGCGTAGACACAGCCTCCCAGGGCTACACCTTC.

The chain combines TRBV5-4 with TRBJ2-2, with no clear D. CDR3 length: 14 amino acids. Trimming took 2 bases from V and 5 from J, leaving 10 bases between them. Germline CDR1 reads SGHNT; CDR2 reads YYREEE (reference sequence). The CDR3 DNA reads TGTGCCAGCAGCTTTGAGACGCGTACCGGGGAGCTGTTTTTT. It is translated as CASSFETRTGELFF.

The J gene is TRBJ2-1, the V gene TRBV6-2 or TRBV6-3; 14 bases match TRBD2. Germline V gene data show CDR1 as MNHEY and CDR2 as SVGEGT. Losses at the gene ends were 4 bases for V and 0 bases for J; bases not matched to a gene: 11. This CDR3 comprises 20 residues. The CDR3 DNA sequence: TGTGCCAGCAGTTCCCGGACTAGCGGGGGGCGACTCCTCTCCTACAATGAGCAGTTCTTC. Amino acids: CASSSRTSGGRLLSYNEQFF.

This chain links TRBV7-9 with TRBJ1-1, with D perhaps matching TRBD1 (6 bases). The CDR3 is made up of 14 amino acids. Looked up from germline, CDR1 is SEHNR and CDR2 is FQNEAQ (reference sequence). Trimming shortened V by 6 bases and J by 5 bases, and 16 bases separated the two germline ends. The CDR3 DNA follows: TGTGCCAGCAGGTTGGGAGGGGGTCAGACTGAAGCTTTCTTT. Protein product: CASRLGGGQTEAFF. Combining the CDR3 with reference TRBV7-9 and TRBJ1-1 gives the whole variable domain DTGVSQNPRHKITKRGQNVTFRCDPISEHNRLYWYRQTLGQGPEFLTYFQNEAQLEKSRLLSDRFSAERPKGSFSTLEIQRTEQGDSAMYLCASRLGGGQTEAFFGQGTRLTVV.

CDR3 bases: TGTGCCAGCAGTGACAGGGGTGGGGGTTCACCCCTCCACTTT. Translated, it gives CASSDRGGGSPLHF. This chain links TRBV28 with TRBJ1-6; TRBD1 matches at 8 bases. CDR1 MDHEN and CDR2 SYDVKM come from the germline V gene. With 5 bases clipped from V and 9 bases from J, the junction kept 6 bases outside the gene matches. The CDR3 runs 14 residues.

The V call is TRBV11-2, the J call TRBJ1-2; D remains ambiguous. V gave up 1 base and J gave up 2 bases, with 8 bases separating them. This CDR3 contains 14 residues. CDR1 and CDR2 from the germline V gene are SGHAT and FQNNGV. The chain's CDR3 is CASSLVPENYGYTF. CDR3 coding DNA: TGTGCCAGCAGCTTAGTTCCAGAGAACTATGGCTACACCTTC.

The chain carries TRBV4-1 and TRBJ1-2; D possibly corresponds to TRBD1 (5 bases). Per the germline V gene, CDR1 is MGHRA and CDR2 is YSYEKL. The CDR3 runs to 15 residues. V gave up 6 bases and J gave up 7 bases, with 21 bases separating them. CDR3: CASSLGGAGLVGYTF. The CDR3 coding sequence is TGCGCCAGCAGTCTAGGTGGGGCGGGCTTGGTTGGCTACACCTTC.